The present T cell receptor (beta chain) was sequenced within a study of T cell changes during pregnancy in multiple sclerosis (dated by TCRdb to about 2019). Background on the whole study: The study looked at changes in the T cell repertoire across pregnancy in women with multiple sclerosis.

As concerns this clone: This receptor's antigen is unknown. Within one base of it there is no much larger clone, and no base qualities were kept.

Preparation of the library involved the immunoSEQ multiplex PCR assay. The table comes from immuneACCESS by way of TCRdb, which keeps in-frame sequences with V and J called. Part of the clones is missing from these tables; in studies checked, under half for an unresolved V gene and the rest for unknown reasons. The sample yields approximately 10,000 clones; roughly 82% were counted once. 11% of the sample goes to the ten largest clones. This specimen was CD8+ T cells from peripheral blood mononuclear cells, taken after pregnancy. The receptor was isolated from a female donor in good health, enrolled as a control in a pregnancy study.

CDR3 reads: CASSQDLASGRETQYF. The DNA is as follows: TGTGCCAGCAGCCAAGATTTGGCTAGCGGTAGGGAGACCCAGTACTTC. The chain is made from TRBV4-2 and TRBJ2-5, and 7 bases in between align with TRBD2. The germline V gene encodes CDR1 LGHNA and CDR2 YNFKEQ. V lost 0 bases and J lost 5 bases, and the count of bases not matched to a germline gene is 9. The cysteine opens and the phenylalanine closes a CDR3 of 16 amino acids. Of the read, only the CDR3 DNA is kept; its 48 bases are in frame from base 1.